The rows below give T cell receptor beta chains drawn from one sample of a study of blood T cell repertoires in COVID-19. Clones were read by immunoSEQ multiplex PCR, and TCRdb kept only the in-frame ones, dropping some. Here the sample spans 180,000 or so clones, over 80% being singletons. The sequenced sample consisted of PBMCs or T cells enriched from blood (not recorded which). All receptors derive from a woman aged 60-75 years who had recovered from COVID-19. Both conserved end residues are part of each CDR3. A D gene is named only where the DNA matches it firmly. Size is omitted from some rows. Given values are once, few, many or a class for expanded clones.

cdr3_aa: CASSLAGGSQNEKLFF
cdr3_nt: TGCGCCAGCAGCTTGGCCGGCGGCAGTCAGAATGAAAAACTGTTTTTT
v_call: TRBV5-1
d_call: -
j_call: TRBJ1-4
clone_size: -

cdr3_aa: CASSLAGGSDEQFF
cdr3_nt: TGTGCCAGCAGCTTGGCCGGGGGTTCGGATGAGCAGTTCTTC
v_call: TRBV5-4
d_call: -
j_call: TRBJ2-1
clone_size: -

cdr3_aa: CATSKREAPYEQYF
cdr3_nt: TGTGCCACTTCCAAGCGGGAGGCCCCCTACGAGCAGTACTTC
v_call: TRBV24-1
d_call: TRBD2
j_call: TRBJ2-7
clone_size: -

cdr3_aa: CASSDDTGELFF
cdr3_nt: TGTGCCAGCAGTGACGACACCGGGGAGCTGTTTTTT
v_call: TRBV2
d_call: -
j_call: TRBJ2-2
clone_size: few

cdr3_aa: CASSLAGTGVEKLFF
cdr3_nt: TGCGCCAGCAGCTTGGCCGGGACAGGGGTTGAAAAACTGTTTTTT
v_call: TRBV5-1
d_call: TRBD1
j_call: TRBJ1-4
clone_size: -

cdr3_aa: CASSESPSGGMETQYF
cdr3_nt: TGCGCCAGCAGCGAGTCGCCTAGCGGGGGGATGGAGACCCAGTACTTC
v_call: TRBV5-1
d_call: TRBD2
j_call: TRBJ2-5
clone_size: once

cdr3_aa: CAWTRDIHEQFF
cdr3_nt: TGTGCCTGGACGCGGGATATTCATGAGCAGTTCTTC
v_call: TRBV30
d_call: -
j_call: TRBJ2-1
clone_size: -

cdr3_aa: CSGERNTEAFF
cdr3_nt: TGCAGCGGGGAGAGGAACACTGAAGCTTTCTTT
v_call: TRBV29-1
d_call: -
j_call: TRBJ1-1
clone_size: -

cdr3_aa: CASSPSRGLSYEQYF
cdr3_nt: TGTGCCAGCTCACCGTCCAGGGGGCTTTCCTACGAGCAGTACTTC
v_call: TRBV18
d_call: TRBD1
j_call: TRBJ2-7
clone_size: -

cdr3_aa: CASSTRGGLVEQYF
cdr3_nt: TGTGCCAGCAGTACCCGGGGGGGCTTGGTTGAGCAGTACTTC
v_call: TRBV28
d_call: TRBD2
j_call: TRBJ2-7
clone_size: -

cdr3_aa: CASSLKGVGNTEAFF
cdr3_nt: TGTGCCAGCAGCTTAAAAGGGGTTGGGAACACTGAAGCTTTCTTT
v_call: TRBV7-9
d_call: -
j_call: TRBJ1-1
clone_size: -

cdr3_aa: CASSQGHLRETQYF
cdr3_nt: TGTGCCAGCAGCCAGGGACATTTAAGGGAGACCCAGTACTTC
v_call: TRBV7-2
d_call: -
j_call: TRBJ2-5
clone_size: -